This TCR beta chain stems from a study of T cells in Graves' hyperthyroidism and ophthalmopathy. Amplified TCR beta CDR3 regions came from RNA transcripts. First-round RT-PCR targeting the TCR CDR3 was performed with the HTBI primer set. TCRdb passed the multiplex PCR reads through MiXCR, listing each CDR3 protein once. The data hold fewer than 450,000 distinct CDR3 sequences, with roughly 18% observed a single time. This CDR3 comprises 14 residues. The germline CDR1 and CDR2 sequences are SNHLY and FYNNEI. The V gene end was trimmed by 6 bases and the J gene end by 5 bases; junction bases not matched to a gene: 8. With duration under 3 months, ophthalmopathy was active: Clinical Activity Score at least 3, NOSPECS at least 4. Diagnoses were established using clinical symptoms, serum thyroxine and TRAb, thyroid ultrasound and orbital computed tomography. This clonotype has at least ten counts. The antigen is unknown.

The study's findings and limits: Stable hyperthyroidism was told apart from ophthalmopathy by a model built on 13 V-J features.

The origin of this receptor is a man in his late teens or twenties with Graves' ophthalmopathy. What was sequenced was blood. V gene TRBV2 combines with J gene TRBJ1-1; 8 nucleotides align to TRBD1. The CDR3 sequence: CASREQGVRTEAFF. The CDR3 nucleotides read TGTGCCAGCAGGGAACAGGGGGTGAGAACTGAAGCTTTCTTT.